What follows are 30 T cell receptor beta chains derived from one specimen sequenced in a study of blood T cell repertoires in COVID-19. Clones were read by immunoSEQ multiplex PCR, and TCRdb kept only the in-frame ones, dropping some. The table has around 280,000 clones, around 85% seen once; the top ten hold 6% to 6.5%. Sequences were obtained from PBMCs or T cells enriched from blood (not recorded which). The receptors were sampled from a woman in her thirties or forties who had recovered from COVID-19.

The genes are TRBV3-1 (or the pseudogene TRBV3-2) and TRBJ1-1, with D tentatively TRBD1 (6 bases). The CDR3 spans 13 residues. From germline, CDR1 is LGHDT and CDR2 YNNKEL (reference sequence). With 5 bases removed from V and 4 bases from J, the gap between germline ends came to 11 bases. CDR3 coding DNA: TGTGCCAGCAGCTCCCGACAGGCCACTGAAGCTTTCTTT. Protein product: CASSSRQATEAFF.

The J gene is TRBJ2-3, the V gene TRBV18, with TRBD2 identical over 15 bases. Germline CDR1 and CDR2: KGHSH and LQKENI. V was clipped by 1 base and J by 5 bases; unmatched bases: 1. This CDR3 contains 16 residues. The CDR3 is CASSPRGLAGGDTQYF. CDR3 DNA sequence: TGTGCCAGCTCACCACGGGGACTAGCGGGAGGAGATACGCAGTATTTT.

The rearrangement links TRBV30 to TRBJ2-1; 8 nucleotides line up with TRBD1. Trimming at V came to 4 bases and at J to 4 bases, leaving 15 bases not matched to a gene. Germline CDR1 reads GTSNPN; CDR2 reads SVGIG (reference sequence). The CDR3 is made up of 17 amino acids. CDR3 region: CAWTVGRFRGQYNEQFF. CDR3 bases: TGTGCCTGGACCGTCGGCCGGTTCAGGGGGCAGTACAATGAGCAGTTCTTC. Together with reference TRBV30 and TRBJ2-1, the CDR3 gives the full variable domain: SQTIHQWPATLVQPVGSPLSLECTVEGTSNPNLYWYRQAAGRGLQLLFYSVGIGQISSEVPQNLSASRPQDRQFILSSKKLLLSDSGFYLCAWTVGRFRGQYNEQFFGPGTRLTVL.

The CDR3 DNA is TGTGCCAGTAGATTGACAGGGTCGACTTTCTTT. This translates into CASRLTGSTFF. This chain connects TRBV19 to TRBJ1-1; 7 positions match TRBD1. Germline V gene data show CDR1 as LNHDA and CDR2 as SQIVND (reference sequence). The CDR3 is made up of 11 amino acids. V was pared by 6 bases and J by 12 bases, with 7 bases of the junction left unmatched.

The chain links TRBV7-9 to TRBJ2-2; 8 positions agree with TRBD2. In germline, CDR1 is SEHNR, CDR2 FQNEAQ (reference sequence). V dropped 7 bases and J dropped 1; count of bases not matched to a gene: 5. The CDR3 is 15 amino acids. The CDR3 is CASTQRGWNTGELFF. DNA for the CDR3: TGTGCCAGCACCCAGCGGGGGTGGAACACCGGGGAGCTGTTTTTT.

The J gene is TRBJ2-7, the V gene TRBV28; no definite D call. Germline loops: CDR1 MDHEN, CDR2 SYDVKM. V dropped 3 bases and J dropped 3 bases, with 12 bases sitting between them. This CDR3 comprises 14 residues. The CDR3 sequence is CASSFKQIFYEQYF. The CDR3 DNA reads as TGTGCCAGCAGTTTTAAACAAATTTTCTACGAGCAGTACTTC.

The CDR3 region is CASIYEYF. The DNA for the CDR3 is TGTGCCAGCATCTATGAGTACTTC. The rearrangement uses TRBV25-1 and TRBJ2-4, with unresolved D. This CDR3 is 8 amino acids long. Looked up from germline, CDR1 is MGHDK and CDR2 is SYGVNS. Trimming stripped 7 bases from V and 14 bases from J, with 6 bases between.

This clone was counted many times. DNA of the CDR3: TGTGCCAGCAGCCCCTTAGCGGGTATAAACAATGAGCAGTTCTTC. Translation: CASSPLAGINNEQFF. The rearrangement joins TRBV7-3 to TRBJ2-1, with TRBD2 identical over 7 bases. The V and J ends lost 5 bases and 5 bases, in that order; junction bases with no gene match: 9. The CDR3 is 15 residues long. Germline CDR1 is SGHTA and CDR2 is FQGTGA. The full variable domain, completed using reference TRBV7-3 and TRBJ2-1, is GAGVSQTPSNKVTEKGKYVELRCDPISGHTALYWYRQSLGQGPEFLIYFQGTGAADDSGLPNDRFFAVRPEGSVSTLKIQRTERGDSAVYLCASSPLAGINNEQFFGPGTRLTVL.

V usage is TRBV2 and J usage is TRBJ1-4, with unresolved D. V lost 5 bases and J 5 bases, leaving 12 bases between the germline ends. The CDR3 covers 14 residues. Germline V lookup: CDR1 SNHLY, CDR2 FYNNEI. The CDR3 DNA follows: TGTGCCAGCAGTTCAGATGCCCGAAATGAAAAACTGTTTTTT. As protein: CASSSDARNEKLFF.

The CDR3 DNA is TGTGCCAGCAGTGGAGGAGTGGAAGAGACCCAGTACTTC. The encoded protein is CASSGGVEETQYF. V gene TRBV28 combines with J gene TRBJ2-5, with D tentatively TRBD2 (5 bases). Germline V CDR1 and CDR2: MDHEN, SYDVKM. Trimming removed 5 bases at V and 3 bases at J, with 10 bases between. The CDR3 spans 13 residues. The entire variable domain, with the rest obtained from reference TRBV28 and TRBJ2-5, is as follows: DVKVTQSSRYLVKRTGEKVFLECVQDMDHENMFWYRQDPGLGLRLIYFSYDVKMKEKGDIPEGYSVSREKKERFSLILESASTNQTSMYLCASSGGVEETQYFGPGTRLLVL.

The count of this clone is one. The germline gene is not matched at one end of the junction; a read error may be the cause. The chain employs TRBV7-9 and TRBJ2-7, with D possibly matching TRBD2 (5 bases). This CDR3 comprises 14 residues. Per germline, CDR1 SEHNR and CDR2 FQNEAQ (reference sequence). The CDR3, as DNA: TGTGCCAGCACCCTGGGGAGTCCGTCCGCGTCCCTAACTTTC. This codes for CASTLGSPSASLTF.

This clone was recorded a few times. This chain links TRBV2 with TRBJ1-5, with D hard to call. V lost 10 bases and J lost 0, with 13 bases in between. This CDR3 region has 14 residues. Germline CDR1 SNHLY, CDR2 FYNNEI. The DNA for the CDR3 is TGTGCCACAAAAACGAGTAATAGCAATCAGCCCCAGCATTTT. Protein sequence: CATKTSNSNQPQHF.

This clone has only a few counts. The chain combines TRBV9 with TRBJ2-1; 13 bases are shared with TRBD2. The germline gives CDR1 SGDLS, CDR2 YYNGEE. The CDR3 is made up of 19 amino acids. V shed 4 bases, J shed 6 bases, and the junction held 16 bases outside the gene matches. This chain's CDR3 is CASSYPTLAGGDGGNEQFF. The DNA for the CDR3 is TGTGCCAGCAGCTATCCTACACTAGCGGGAGGGGACGGCGGCAATGAGCAGTTCTTC.

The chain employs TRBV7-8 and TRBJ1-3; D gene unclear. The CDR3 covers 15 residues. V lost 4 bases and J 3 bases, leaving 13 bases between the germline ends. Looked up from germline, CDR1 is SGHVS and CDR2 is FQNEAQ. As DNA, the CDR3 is TGTGCCAGCAGCTCAGACCGGGGTAATGGAAACACCATATATTTT. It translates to CASSSDRGNGNTIYF.

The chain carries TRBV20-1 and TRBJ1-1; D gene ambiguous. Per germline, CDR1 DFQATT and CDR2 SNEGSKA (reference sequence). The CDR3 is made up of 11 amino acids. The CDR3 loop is CSTYENTEAFF. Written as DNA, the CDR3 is TGCAGCACTTACGAGAACACTGAAGCTTTCTTT.

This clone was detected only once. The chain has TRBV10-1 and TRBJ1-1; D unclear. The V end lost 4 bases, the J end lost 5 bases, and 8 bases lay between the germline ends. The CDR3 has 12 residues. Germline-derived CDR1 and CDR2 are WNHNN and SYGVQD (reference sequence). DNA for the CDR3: TGCGCCAGCAGTGGAGAATTGACTGAAGCTTTCTTT. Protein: CASSGELTEAFF.

The CDR3 DNA sequence: TGTGCCAGCAGCTTAACCGGGATGAGCACAGATACGCAGTATTTT. It specifies CASSLTGMSTDTQYF. V and J are TRBV5-4 and TRBJ2-3; D may be TRBD2 (5 bases). V dropped 2 bases and J dropped 0 bases, with 10 bases sitting between them. Per germline, CDR1 SGHNT and CDR2 YYREEE (reference sequence). CDR3 size: 15 residues. The full variable domain, rest sourced from reference TRBV5-4 and TRBJ2-3, is ETGVTQSPTHLIKTRGQQVTLRCSSQSGHNTVSWYQQALGQGPQFIFQYYREEENGRGNFPPRFSGLQFPNYSSELNVNALELDDSALYLCASSLTGMSTDTQYFGPGTRLTVL.

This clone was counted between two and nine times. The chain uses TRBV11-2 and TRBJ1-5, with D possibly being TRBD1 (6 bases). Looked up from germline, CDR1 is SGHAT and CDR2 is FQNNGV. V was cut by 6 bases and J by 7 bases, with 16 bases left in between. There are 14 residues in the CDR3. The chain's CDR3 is CASSPTGTLQPQHF. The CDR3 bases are TGTGCCAGCAGTCCAACAGGGACGCTACAGCCCCAGCATTTT.

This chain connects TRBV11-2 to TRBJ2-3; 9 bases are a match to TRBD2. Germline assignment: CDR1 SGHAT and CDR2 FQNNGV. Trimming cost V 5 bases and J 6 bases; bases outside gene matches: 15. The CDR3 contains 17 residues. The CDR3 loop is CASSPRLADPFGDTQYF. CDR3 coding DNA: TGTGCCAGCAGCCCAAGACTAGCGGATCCCTTCGGGGATACGCAGTATTTT.

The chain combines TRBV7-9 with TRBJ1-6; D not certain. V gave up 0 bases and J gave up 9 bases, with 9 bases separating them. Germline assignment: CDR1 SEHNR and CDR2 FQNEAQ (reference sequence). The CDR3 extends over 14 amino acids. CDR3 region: CASSLAGGSSPLHF. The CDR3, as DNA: TGTGCCAGCAGCTTAGCTGGCGGAAGTTCACCCCTCCACTTT.

The CDR3 DNA is TGTGCCAGCAGCAACGTAGATGGCAGGAACATTCAGTACTTC. The encoded protein is CASSNVDGRNIQYF. This chain connects TRBV9 to TRBJ2-4; D is uncertain. The length of the CDR3 is 14 residues. Between the trimmed V and J ends, which lost 4 bases and 7 bases, there was a span of 15 bases. Germline V CDR1 and CDR2: SGDLS, YYNGEE.

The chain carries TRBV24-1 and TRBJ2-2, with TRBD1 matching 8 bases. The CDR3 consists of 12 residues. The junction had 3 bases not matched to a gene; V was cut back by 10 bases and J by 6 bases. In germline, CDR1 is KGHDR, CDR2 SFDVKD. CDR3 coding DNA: TGTGCCACGCAGGGGGCCCCCGGGGAGCTGTTTTTT. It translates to CATQGAPGELFF.

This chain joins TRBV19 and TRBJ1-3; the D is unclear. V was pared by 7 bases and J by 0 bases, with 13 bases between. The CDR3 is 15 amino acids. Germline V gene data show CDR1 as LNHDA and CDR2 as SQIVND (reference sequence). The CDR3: CASKMDGSSGNTIYF. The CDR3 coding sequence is TGTGCCAGTAAGATGGACGGGAGCTCTGGAAACACCATATATTTT.

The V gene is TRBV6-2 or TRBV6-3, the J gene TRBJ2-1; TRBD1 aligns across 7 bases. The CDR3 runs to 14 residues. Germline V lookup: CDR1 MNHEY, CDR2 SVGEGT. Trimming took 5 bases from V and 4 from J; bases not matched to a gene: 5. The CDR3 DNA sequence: TGTGCCAGCAGTGGGACAGAATCATACAATGAGCAGTTCTTC. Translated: CASSGTESYNEQFF.

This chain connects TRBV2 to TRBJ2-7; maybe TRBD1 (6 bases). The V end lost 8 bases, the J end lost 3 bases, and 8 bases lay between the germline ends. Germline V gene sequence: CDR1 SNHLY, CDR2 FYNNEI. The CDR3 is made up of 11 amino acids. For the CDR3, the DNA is TGTGCCAGCGGGGGCCACTACGAGCAGTACTTC. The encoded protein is CASGGHYEQYF. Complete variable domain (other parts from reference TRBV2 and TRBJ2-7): EPEVTQTPSHQVTQMGQEVILRCVPISNHLYFYWYRQILGQKVEFLVSFYNNEISEKSEIFDDQFSVERPDGSNFTLKIRSTKLEDSAMYFCASGGHYEQYFGPGTRLTVT.

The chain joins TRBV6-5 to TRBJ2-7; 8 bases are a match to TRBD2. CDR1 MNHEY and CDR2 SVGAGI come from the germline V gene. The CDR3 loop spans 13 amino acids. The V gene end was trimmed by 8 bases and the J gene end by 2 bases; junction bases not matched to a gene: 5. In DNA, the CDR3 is TGTGCCAGCTCTACTAGCGGCACCTACGAGCAGTACTTC. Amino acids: CASSTSGTYEQYF.

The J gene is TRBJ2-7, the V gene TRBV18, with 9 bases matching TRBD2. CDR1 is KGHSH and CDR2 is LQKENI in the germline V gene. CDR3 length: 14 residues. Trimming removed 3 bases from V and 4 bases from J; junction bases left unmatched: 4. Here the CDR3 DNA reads TGTGCCAGCTCACCCGGGACTAGCAATTACGAGCAGTACTTC. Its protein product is CASSPGTSNYEQYF.

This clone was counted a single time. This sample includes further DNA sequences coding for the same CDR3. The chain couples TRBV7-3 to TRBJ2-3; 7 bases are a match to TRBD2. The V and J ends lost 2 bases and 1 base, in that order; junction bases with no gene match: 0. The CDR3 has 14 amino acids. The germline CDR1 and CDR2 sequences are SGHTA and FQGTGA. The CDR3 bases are TGTGCCAGCAGCTTACTAGCGGGCACAGATACGCAGTATTTT. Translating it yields CASSLLAGTDTQYF.

The DNA of the CDR3 is TGTGCCAGCAGCCCGGGACTAGCGGGGGGAGGGATATACGAGCAGTACTTC. Translating it yields CASSPGLAGGGIYEQYF. V gene TRBV7-9 combines with J gene TRBJ2-7; 15 bases are shared with TRBD2. Unmatched junction bases numbered 9, after V lost 5 bases and J lost 4 bases. This CDR3 region has 17 residues. Germline-derived CDR1 and CDR2 are SEHNR and FQNEAQ (reference sequence).

The CDR3 bases are TGTGCCAGCAGTTTCAGTGTCACCCATGAGCAGTTCTTC. Translating it yields CASSFSVTHEQFF. This chain links TRBV6-2 or TRBV6-3 with TRBJ2-1; D is unresolved. The CDR3 runs to 13 residues. The germline V and J ends were trimmed by 4 bases and 8 bases, with 12 bases remaining between them. Germline values: CDR1 MNHEY, CDR2 SVGEGT.